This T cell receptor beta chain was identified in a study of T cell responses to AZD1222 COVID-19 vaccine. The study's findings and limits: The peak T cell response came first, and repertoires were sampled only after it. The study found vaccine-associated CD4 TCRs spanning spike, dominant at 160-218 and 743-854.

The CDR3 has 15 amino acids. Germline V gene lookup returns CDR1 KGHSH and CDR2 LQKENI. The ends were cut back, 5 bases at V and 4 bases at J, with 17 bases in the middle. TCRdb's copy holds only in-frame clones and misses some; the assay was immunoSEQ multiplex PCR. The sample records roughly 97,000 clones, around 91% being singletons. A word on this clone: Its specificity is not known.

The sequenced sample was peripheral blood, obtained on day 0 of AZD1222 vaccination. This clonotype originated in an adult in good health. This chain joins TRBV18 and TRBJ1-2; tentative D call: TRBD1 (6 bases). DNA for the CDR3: TGTGCCAGCTCATGGAAACAGGGAGAGCTCTATGGCTACACCTTC. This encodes CASSWKQGELYGYTF.